The T cell receptor (beta chain) described here comes from a study of T cell responses to AZD1222 COVID-19 vaccine. The protocol was immunoSEQ multiplex PCR, while the TCRdb copy is restricted to in-frame clones and leaves out a portion. The table has under 250,000 clones, just over 90% seen once; the top ten hold approximately 1%. A word on this clone: The antigen is unknown.

V was clipped by 5 bases and J by 4 bases, with 14 bases between them. This CDR3 has 15 residues. Germline V gene sequence: CDR1 SGHAT, CDR2 FQNNGV. Notes on the study in general: Nearly half of unique spike-specific TCRs reportedly avoided B.1.351 and B.1.1.7 mutated regions. Vaccination with two AZD1222 doses was followed by a rise in Spike-specific TCR breadth and depth. CD4 TCRs associated with vaccination spanned spike, dominating at 160-218 and 743-854. The donor cohort was predominantly white British with a female majority, and clonal diversity may have been underestimated.

The chain employs TRBV11-2 and TRBJ2-2; D might be TRBD2 (6 bases). The TCR sequence derives from an adult in good health. Material: peripheral blood, obtained on day 0 of MenACWY control vaccination. CDR3 nucleotides: TGTGCCAGCAGCCCGGGGGTAGGATTCACCGGGGAGCTGTTTTTT. Its translation is CASSPGVGFTGELFF.